Each of the 15 T cell receptor beta chains below was sequenced from the same sample in a study of cytomegalovirus exposure and HLA in healthy donors. The study ran its PCR with 60 Vbeta and 13 Jbeta primers. Some clones are missing from TCRdb's copy, which holds only in-frame ones; the method was immunoSEQ multiplex PCR. Of approximately 74,000 clones in the sample, roughly 80% were seen once. The sequenced sample consisted of PBMCs. The receptor set was obtained from a woman in her thirties in good health and CMV-seronegative.

This chain connects TRBV5-6 to TRBJ2-7; 9 bases are a match to TRBD2. Germline V lookup: CDR1 SGHDT, CDR2 YYEEEE. With 0 bases clipped from V and 6 bases from J, the junction kept 7 bases outside the gene matches. CDR3 length: 15 amino acids. CDR3 in amino acids: CASSLGLAGDLEQYF. CDR3 bases: TGTGCCAGCAGCTTGGGGTTAGCGGGGGATCTCGAGCAGTACTTC.

This CDR3 is CATSRDTSEKLFF. The CDR3 DNA follows: TGTGCCACCAGCAGAGACACGAGTGAAAAACTGTTTTTT. This rearrangement joins TRBV15 to TRBJ1-4; no firm D call. The germline CDR1 and CDR2 sequences are LNHNV and YYDKDF (reference sequence). V lost 0 bases, J lost 7 bases, and 6 bases lay in between. The CDR3 length is 13 residues.

The rearrangement uses TRBV1 and TRBJ1-2; the table gives TRBD1 as D, unverified against the DNA. TRBV1 is an annotated pseudogene. This CDR3 is 18 amino acids long. CDR3 coding DNA: TGCACCAGCAGCCAAGTCTTCCTTACAGGGTCTGCTAACTATGGCTACACCTTC. It translates to CTSSQVFLTGSANYGYTF.

V and J are TRBV15 and TRBJ2-7, with D perhaps matching TRBD1 (5 bases). The germline CDR1 and CDR2 sequences are LNHNV and YYDKDF (reference sequence). The germline V and J ends were trimmed by 1 base and 6 bases, with 16 bases remaining between them. The CDR3 sequence is 15 residues long. CDR3 amino acids: CATSRVLTDPFEQYF. CDR3 bases: TGTGCCACCAGCAGAGTGTTGACAGATCCTTTCGAGCAGTACTTC.

The sample holds a few counts of this clone. The chain combines TRBV27 with TRBJ1-1; a weak D match, TRBD1 (5 bases). The CDR3 has 16 amino acids. Germline CDR1 is MNHEY and CDR2 is SMNVEV (reference sequence). Trimming shortened V by 6 bases and J by 7 bases, and 24 bases separated the two germline ends. In DNA, the CDR3 is TGTGCCAGCAGCTTCTCGTCCAAAGCAGGGCGGGGTGAAGCTTTCTTT. Its protein product is CASSFSSKAGRGEAFF.

V usage is TRBV27 and J usage is TRBJ1-4; D is undetermined. Germline V lookup: CDR1 MNHEY, CDR2 SMNVEV (reference sequence). The length of the CDR3 is 13 residues. With 6 bases removed from V and 8 bases from J, the gap between germline ends came to 13 bases. The CDR3 DNA reads TGTGCCAGCAGCCGGACGGCGGGGGAAAAACTGTTTTTT. This sequence encodes CASSRTAGEKLFF.

This chain joins TRBV5-1 and TRBJ2-7; weak D call: TRBD1 (6 bases). CDR3 length: 15 residues. CDR1 is SGHRS, CDR2 YFSETQ, per germline. V shed 6 bases and J shed 0 bases, with 16 bases lying between them. The CDR3 region is CASTPSGHLSYEQYF. The CDR3 DNA is TGCGCCAGCACCCCTTCGGGACACCTCTCCTACGAGCAGTACTTC.

The chain employs TRBV11-2 and TRBJ2-3; 8 nucleotides align to TRBD2. This CDR3 comprises 16 residues. The germline CDR1 and CDR2 sequences are SGHAT and FQNNGV. Trimming removed 5 bases from V and 8 bases from J; junction bases left unmatched: 15. CDR3: CASSTPRGRGGLTQYF. DNA for the CDR3: TGTGCCAGCAGCACCCCCCGGGGACGGGGGGGCCTTACGCAGTATTTT.

This chain links TRBV21-1 with TRBJ1-5; the D segment call TRBD1 is taken from the table without a DNA check. TRBV21-1 is marked as a pseudogene. The CDR3 consists of 14 residues. CDR3: CASSNGHANQPQHF. Here the CDR3 DNA reads TGTGCCAGCAGCAATGGGCACGCCAATCAGCCCCAGCATTTT.

The chain couples TRBV5-1 to TRBJ2-2; tentatively, D is TRBD1 (6 bases). The CDR3 consists of 15 residues. Trimming took 0 bases from V and 4 from J, leaving 10 bases between them. Germline CDR1 and CDR2: SGHRS and YFSETQ. The CDR3 reads CASSLVSGATGELFF. CDR3 coding DNA: TGCGCCAGCAGCTTGGTTTCAGGGGCCACCGGGGAGCTGTTTTTT.

This clone has only a few counts. This chain links TRBV6-1 with TRBJ2-7; a weak D match, TRBD1 (5 bases). From germline, CDR1 is MNHNS and CDR2 SASEGT. Trimming removed 5 bases from V and 1 base from J, with 15 bases in between. The CDR3 loop spans 15 amino acids. The CDR3 DNA reads as TGTGCCAGCAGTTCAAGTCAGGGATCTTCCTACGAGCAGTACTTC. Translated, it gives CASSSSQGSSYEQYF.

A remark on this clone: At the DNA level, this CDR3 is encoded by other sequences in the same sample as well. The chain uses TRBV7-9 and TRBJ2-7, with TRBD1 matching 7 bases. Looked up from germline, CDR1 is SEHNR and CDR2 is FQNEAQ (reference sequence). The CDR3 is 16 residues long. V lost 5 bases and J lost 1; bases outside the gene matches: 11. CDR3 amino acids: CASSHRRDSASYEQYF. The CDR3, as DNA: TGTGCCAGCAGCCATCGACGGGACAGCGCATCCTACGAGCAGTACTTC.

This clone was counted a single time. V is TRBV6-1 and J is TRBJ2-6; D is perhaps TRBD2 (6 bases). The CDR3 sequence is 14 residues long. Germline V gives CDR1 MNHNS, CDR2 SASEGT. V lost 8 bases and J 5 bases, leaving 13 bases between the germline ends. The CDR3 is CASGGAGWANVLTF. CDR3 DNA: TGTGCCAGCGGAGGGGCAGGGTGGGCCAACGTCCTGACTTTC.

The chain links TRBV5-1 to TRBJ2-1; 8 positions match TRBD2. Germline V gives CDR1 SGHRS, CDR2 YFSETQ. The CDR3 is 18 amino acids. V lost 0 bases and J lost 4; bases outside the gene matches: 12. CDR3 loop: CASSLVRTGGGRYNEQFF. The CDR3 region has the DNA TGCGCCAGCAGCTTGGTTCGGACGGGGGGGGGCCGGTACAATGAGCAGTTCTTC.

A note on this clone: The same CDR3 is also encoded by other DNA sequences in this sample. The chain recombines TRBV11-2 with TRBJ1-3; no clear D. Trimming stripped 5 bases from V and 4 bases from J, with 15 bases between. CDR1 is SGHAT and CDR2 is FQNNGV in the germline V gene. The CDR3 consists of 15 residues. The CDR3 region is CASSRTGSPGNTIYF. DNA of the CDR3: TGTGCCAGCAGCCGGACGGGGTCACCCGGAAACACCATATATTTT.